The 32 T cell receptor beta chains below all came from one sample that was sequenced in a study of T cells after somatic rescue of genetic block. TCRdb's table, derived via immunoSEQ multiplex PCR, lists solely in-frame clones and lacks some. This table holds tens of thousands of clones, about 96% found once. Sequencing was carried out using peripheral blood mononuclear cells (PBMCs). The receptors were sampled from a child younger than two.

The rearrangement links TRBV19 to TRBJ2-1, with 8 bases aligning to TRBD2. The CDR3 consists of 15 residues. V lost 6 bases to trimming and J lost 4 bases; unmatched junction nucleotides: 8. Germline-derived CDR1 and CDR2 are LNHDA and SQIVND (reference sequence). CDR3 nucleotide sequence: TGTGCCAGTAGCAAGCCCGGGACTAGATACAATGAGCAGTTCTTC. This codes for CASSKPGTRYNEQFF. Full variable domain (remainder filled in from reference TRBV19 and TRBJ2-1): DGGITQSPKYLFRKEGQNVTLSCEQNLNHDAMYWYRQDPGQGLRLIYYSQIVNDFQKGDIAEGYSVSREKKESFPLTVTSAQKNPTAFYLCASSKPGTRYNEQFFGPGTRLTVL.

The chain combines TRBV19 with TRBJ2-7; D remains unclear. Trimming took off 9 bases at V and 0 bases at J, with 15 bases between the two ends. The CDR3 length is 14 residues. Germline values: CDR1 LNHDA, CDR2 SQIVND (reference sequence). The CDR3 sequence is CARNCPVGSYEQYF. CDR3 in DNA: TGTGCCAGGAATTGCCCGGTCGGCTCCTACGAGCAGTACTTC.

The table lists this clone with a count of one. The genes are TRBV11-2 and TRBJ2-1; 9 bases are shared with TRBD2. Looked up from germline, CDR1 is SGHAT and CDR2 is FQNNGV. After removal of 1 base from V and 5 bases from J, the junction contained 3 bases not matched to a gene. The CDR3 extends over 15 amino acids. This chain's CDR3 is CASSLALAGHNEQFF. CDR3 bases: TGTGCCAGCAGCTTAGCCCTAGCGGGACACAATGAGCAGTTCTTC.

The chain links TRBV11-2 to TRBJ2-1, with D unresolved. In germline, CDR1 is SGHAT, CDR2 FQNNGV. The V end was cut by 1 base, the J end by 9 bases, with 4 bases between. This CDR3 spans 11 amino acids. The CDR3 is CASSLAGEQFF. The CDR3 DNA follows: TGTGCCAGCAGCTTAGCCGGTGAGCAGTTCTTC. The full variable domain, its missing parts supplied by reference TRBV11-2 and TRBJ2-1, is EAGVAQSPRYKIIEKRQSVAFWCNPISGHATLYWYQQILGQGPKLLIQFQNNGVVDDSQLPKDRFSAERLKGVDSTLKIQPAKLEDSAVYLCASSLAGEQFFGPGTRLTVL.

The chain links TRBV6-1 to TRBJ2-2; either TRBD1 or TRBD2 may fit D (5 bases each). Trimming left V 4 bases short and J 5 bases short, with 17 bases between. Germline V gives CDR1 MNHNS, CDR2 SASEGT. The CDR3 spans 16 residues. This chain's CDR3 is CASSALGTPGTGELFF. CDR3 coding DNA: TGTGCCAGCAGTGCCCTCGGGACCCCAGGGACCGGGGAGCTGTTTTTT.

V and J are TRBV23-1 and TRBJ2-7; no reliable D call. TRBV23-1 is an ORF; its function is uncertain. The CDR3 runs to 13 residues. V was trimmed by 4 bases and J by 4 bases, leaving 11 bases between them. CDR3: CASSPRRVYEQYF. As DNA, the CDR3 is TGCGCCAGCAGTCCGAGACGGGTTTACGAGCAGTACTTC.

The V gene is TRBV10-3, the J gene TRBJ2-6, with TRBD2 matching 9 bases. The CDR3 loop spans 17 amino acids. V was pared by 7 bases and J by 0 bases, with 7 bases of the junction left unmatched. The germline gives CDR1 ENHRY, CDR2 SYGVKD. CDR3 sequence reads: CAIKAETSGSGANVLTF. For the CDR3, the DNA is TGTGCCATCAAAGCCGAGACTAGCGGCTCTGGGGCCAACGTCCTGACTTTC.

V gene TRBV6-1 combines with J gene TRBJ2-7, with D perhaps assigned TRBD1 or TRBD2 (5 bases each). V lost 8 bases, J lost 3 bases, and 5 bases lay in between. The V gene's germline CDR1 is MNHNS and CDR2 SASEGT. CDR3 length equals 10 residues. CDR3 sequence (DNA): TGTGCCAGCGGGGGCTACGAGCAGTACTTC. Protein sequence: CASGGYEQYF.

This rearrangement joins TRBV7-3 to TRBJ2-3; D assignment may be TRBD1 or TRBD2 (5 bases each). Trimming took off 2 bases at V and 2 bases at J, with 5 bases between the two ends. From germline, CDR1 is SGHTA and CDR2 FQGTGA. The CDR3 is 13 residues long. CDR3 sequence reads: CASSLGTTDTQYF. Here the CDR3 DNA reads TGTGCCAGCAGCTTAGGGACCACAGATACGCAGTATTTT.

A single count supports this clone. CDR3 DNA: TGTGCCAGCTCACCCCACTTTACCGGGACAGGGGGCGCCGATACGCAGTATTTT. Translating it yields CASSPHFTGTGGADTQYF. This chain joins TRBV18 and TRBJ2-3; TRBD1 aligns across 12 bases. V shed 3 bases and J 6 bases; nucleotides not matched to a gene: 13. CDR1 and CDR2 (germline): KGHSH, LQKENI. This CDR3 is built from 18 residues.

Here the CDR3 reads CASSLIRGREVSYEQYF. For the CDR3, the DNA is TGTGCCAGCAGCCTCATCAGGGGGCGCGAGGTATCCTACGAGCAGTACTTC. The chain carries TRBV5-4 and TRBJ2-7; 8 bases are a match to TRBD1. CDR1 is SGHNT and CDR2 is YYREEE in the germline V gene (reference sequence). This CDR3 region has 17 residues. Losses at the gene ends were 4 bases for V and 1 base for J; bases not matched to a gene: 13.

The rearrangement joins TRBV6-1 to TRBJ1-4, with D hard to call. Trimming shortened V by 1 base and J by 3 bases, and 6 bases separated the two germline ends. The CDR3 covers 14 residues. Germline V CDR1 and CDR2: MNHNS, SASEGT. CDR3 in amino acids: CASSEGVPNEKLFF. In DNA, the CDR3 is TGTGCCAGCAGTGAAGGGGTGCCTAATGAAAAACTGTTTTTT.

This chain uses TRBV11-2 with TRBJ2-3; 9 bases are shared with TRBD1. J lost 0 bases, V lost 2 bases, and 6 bases had no gene match. The CDR3 spans 17 residues. Germline V gene data show CDR1 as SGHAT and CDR2 as FQNNGV. The DNA of the CDR3 is TGTGCCAGCAGCTTACAGACAGGGGGGTTTAGCACAGATACGCAGTATTTT. As protein: CASSLQTGGFSTDTQYF.

The chain couples TRBV29-1 to TRBJ2-1; no firm D call. In germline, CDR1 is SQVTM, CDR2 ANQGSEA. The CDR3 has 14 amino acids. The V and J ends lost 1 base and 8 bases respectively, with 15 bases between them. In DNA, the CDR3 is TGCAGCGTTGAAGCCGGCAGCAGAAGGGATGAGCAGTTCTTC. Translating it yields CSVEAGSRRDEQFF.

The chain is built from TRBV20-1 and TRBJ1-2; no reliable D call. Germline V gives CDR1 DFQATT, CDR2 SNEGSKA (reference sequence). Trimming shortened V by 1 base and J by 7 bases, and 4 bases separated the two germline ends. This CDR3 is 10 amino acids long. CDR3 nucleotides: TGCAGTGCTAGAGGGGGTGGCTACACCTTC. It translates to CSARGGGYTF.

The rearrangement joins TRBV30 to TRBJ2-2; possibly TRBD2 for D (6 bases). Trimming cost V 5 bases and J 5 bases, with 9 bases left between them. CDR1 is GTSNPN and CDR2 is SVGIG in the germline V gene (reference sequence). The length of the CDR3 is 12 residues. The CDR3 spells CAWGSGTGELFF. The CDR3 region has the DNA TGTGCCTGGGGTAGCGGAACCGGGGAGCTGTTTTTT.

The chain employs TRBV6-9 and TRBJ2-5; maybe TRBD2 (5 bases). The V gene's germline CDR1 is MNHGY and CDR2 SVAAGI. CDR3 length: 13 residues. Deletions cut 4 bases from V and 4 bases from J, with 10 bases between. DNA for the CDR3: TGTGCCAGCAGTTTTTTACTAGGAGAGACCCAGTACTTC. Amino acids: CASSFLLGETQYF.

V is TRBV27 and J is TRBJ1-2, with D tentatively TRBD1 (6 bases). This CDR3 has 15 amino acids. The V gene's germline CDR1 is MNHEY and CDR2 SMNVEV (reference sequence). The V end was cut by 6 bases, the J end by 7 bases, with 21 bases between. The CDR3 nucleotides are TGTGCCAGCAGCGCGGACAGTAACGGGCTTACTGGCTACACCTTC. Amino acid sequence: CASSADSNGLTGYTF.

The rearrangement links TRBV19 to TRBJ1-5; 7 bases agree with TRBD1. J gave up 6 bases and V 2 bases, and 4 bases lay outside the gene matches. Germline-derived CDR1 and CDR2 are LNHDA and SQIVND (reference sequence). This CDR3 is 14 amino acids long. The CDR3 nucleotides read TGTGCCAGTAGTATAACAGGGGTGGGTCAGCCCCAGCATTTT. Translated: CASSITGVGQPQHF.

The table lists this clone with a few counts. V and J are TRBV19 and TRBJ2-3; the match to TRBD2 covers 7 bases. The ends lost 5 bases at V and 2 bases at J; junction bases unmatched: 10. Per germline, CDR1 LNHDA and CDR2 SQIVND (reference sequence). CDR3 size: 16 residues. DNA of the CDR3: TGTGCCAGTAGTGTAGGACTAGTAACTTCCACAGATACGCAGTATTTT. This codes for CASSVGLVTSTDTQYF.

This sequence joins TRBV6-5 and TRBJ1-2, with 7 bases fitting TRBD1. V lost 2 bases to trimming and J lost 3 bases; unmatched junction nucleotides: 0. Germline V CDR1 and CDR2: MNHEY, SVGAGI. This CDR3 region has 13 residues. The CDR3 DNA is TGTGCCAGCAGTTACAGGGGGCACTATGGCTACACCTTC. Protein: CASSYRGHYGYTF.

This clone has only one observation. V usage is TRBV30 and J usage is TRBJ1-4; 8 positions agree with TRBD1. The V and J ends lost 0 bases and 0 bases, in that order; junction bases with no gene match: 0. The CDR3 loop spans 15 amino acids. Germline V gene data show CDR1 as GTSNPN and CDR2 as SVGIG (reference sequence). The CDR3 coding sequence is TGTGCCTGGAGTGTACAGGGGGCAACTAATGAAAAACTGTTTTTT. This gives the protein CAWSVQGATNEKLFF.

V is TRBV18 and J is TRBJ2-3, with no clear D. V was clipped by 5 bases and J by 11 bases, with 26 bases between them. The CDR3 length is 16 residues. Germline V lookup: CDR1 KGHSH, CDR2 LQKENI. The CDR3 nucleotides are TGTGCCAGCTCATGGACGGAAGCGCTGTCTTGGGTTGGGCAGTATTTT. Residues: CASSWTEALSWVGQYF.

Here the CDR3 reads CASSLVGSGTSGTDTQYF. For the CDR3, the DNA is TGTGCCAGCAGCTTAGTGGGGAGTGGGACTAGCGGCACAGATACGCAGTATTTT. V is TRBV11-2 and J is TRBJ2-3; 10 bases match TRBD2. With V trimmed by 1 base and J by 1 base, 8 bases remained unmatched. Looked up from germline, CDR1 is SGHAT and CDR2 is FQNNGV. The CDR3 spans 18 residues.

The chain has TRBV9 and TRBJ2-7; 11 nucleotides match TRBD1. V shed 4 bases, J shed 4 bases, and the junction held 4 bases outside the gene matches. The CDR3 covers 14 residues. Germline assignment: CDR1 SGDLS and CDR2 YYNGEE. The CDR3 coding sequence is TGTGCCAGCAGCAACCGGGACAGGGGGTACGAGCAGTACTTC. It encodes CASSNRDRGYEQYF.

The V call is TRBV9, the J call TRBJ2-3, with 7 bases identical to TRBD2. The CDR3 length is 16 residues. Germline-derived CDR1 and CDR2 are SGDLS and YYNGEE. V lost 0 bases, J lost 1 base, and 5 bases stayed unmatched. CDR3: CASSVGAGVGTDTQYF. The CDR3 DNA follows: TGTGCCAGCAGCGTAGGGGCGGGAGTTGGCACAGATACGCAGTATTTT. Looking up the rest from reference TRBV9 and TRBJ2-3 gives the full variable domain: DSGVTQTPKHLITATGQRVTLRCSPRSGDLSVYWYQQSLDQGLQFLIQYYNGEERAKGNILERFSAQQFPDLHSELNLSSLELGDSALYFCASSVGAGVGTDTQYFGPGTRLTVL.

The genes are TRBV5-4 and TRBJ1-1; D is ambiguous. The length of the CDR3 is 13 residues. The V gene's germline CDR1 is SGHNT and CDR2 YYREEE (reference sequence). V was clipped by 0 bases and J by 1 base, with 4 bases between them. The CDR3 sequence: CASSLGRNTEAFF. The CDR3, as DNA: TGTGCCAGCAGCTTGGGCAGGAACACTGAAGCTTTCTTT.

The CDR3: CASREIRLEQYF. In DNA, the CDR3 is TGTGCCAGCAGGGAAATTCGACTTGAGCAGTACTTC. The chain combines TRBV27 with TRBJ2-7; D remains unclear. With 6 bases removed from V and 7 bases from J, the gap between germline ends came to 13 bases. The CDR3 runs to 12 residues. Germline-derived CDR1 and CDR2 are MNHEY and SMNVEV (reference sequence).

The J gene is TRBJ1-1, the V gene TRBV11-2, with 12 bases that match TRBD1. The germline gives CDR1 SGHAT, CDR2 FQNNGV. There are 18 residues in the CDR3. V lost 5 bases, J lost 3 bases, and 13 bases stayed unmatched. CDR3 DNA: TGTGCCAGCAGCCCACGCCGGGACAGGGGGCGGGTGGACACTGAAGCTTTCTTT. Translated: CASSPRRDRGRVDTEAFF.

The V call is TRBV21-1, the J call TRBJ1-2. TRBV21-1 is classified as a pseudogene. This CDR3 has 12 amino acids. In DNA, the CDR3 is TGTGCCAGCAGCCCGGGGGGGGAAGGCTACACCTTC. Protein sequence: CASSPGGEGYTF.

V and J are TRBV10-2 and TRBJ2-7; 8 nucleotides align to TRBD2. The V and J ends lost 5 bases and 4 bases, in that order; junction bases with no gene match: 13. The V gene's germline CDR1 is WSHSY and CDR2 SAAADI. This CDR3 contains 16 residues. Written as DNA, the CDR3 is TGCGCCAGCAGTCCTCGTTTAGCGGGAATAGGGTACGAGCAGTACTTC. This sequence encodes CASSPRLAGIGYEQYF.

The chain carries TRBV25-1 and TRBJ1-5; D might be TRBD1 (5 bases). The V gene's germline CDR1 is MGHDK and CDR2 SYGVNS. This CDR3 comprises 12 residues. Trimming removed 2 bases from V and 9 bases from J, with 8 bases in between. The CDR3 reads CASSEGGGPQHF. The CDR3 bases are TGTGCCAGCAGTGAAGGGGGAGGGCCCCAGCATTTT.